This T cell receptor (beta chain) was found in a study of T cell responses to AZD1222 COVID-19 vaccine (dated by TCRdb to the early 2020s). Some background on the complete study: AZD1222 recipients whose second dose came at about 4 weeks and those whose second dose came at about 12 weeks were combined into one group, since spike-specific TCR depth and breadth did not differ between the two schedules. A total of over 230 trial participants underwent TCR sequencing, of whom around 200 received two doses of AZD1222 and about 25 received two doses of the MenACWY control vaccine. Trial participants were enrolled by age into subgroups of 18-55, 56-69 and 70-plus years, and around 140, 26 and 57 TCR-sequenced participants, respectively, were included in these subgroups.

Broader findings and caveats from the paper: Conclusions about previously exposed vaccinees were limited because only five to seven AZD1222 recipients were SARS-CoV-2 seropositive at baseline. The 56-69-year group was small, and its depth increase did not reach significance, likely because of low power. The vaccine-associated CD4 TCRs covered the entire spike protein, and the dominant responses fell in regions 160-218 and 743-854. Because no day 14 peak-response samples were available, the repertoires could be characterized only after the peak T cell response. Epitopes outside the regions mutated in the B.1.351 and B.1.1.7 variants were reportedly recognized by nearly half of the unique spike-specific TCRs. After two AZD1222 doses, spike-specific TCR breadth and depth were significantly higher than at day 0 and than in MenACWY recipients. Most participants were white British and females outnumbered males, and the authors suggested that clonal diversity may have been underestimated.

With regard to this clone: It lacks a known antigen. Base-call qualities are not available, and no considerably larger clone is one nucleotide away.

Taken from cysteine to phenylalanine, the CDR3 has 14 residues. Only CDR3 DNA is held: 42 bases, read in frame from base 1. V was cut back by 4 bases and J by 7 bases, leaving a gap of 14 bases between them. For CDR1 and CDR2, the germline V gene lists ENHRY and SYGVKD. The time point label of this sample denotes: baseline before first vaccination. The vaccinee samples were drawn from two UK trials, COV001 and COV002, one of which was a single-blind randomized controlled phase 2/3 trial testing AZD1222 (ChAdOx1 nCoV-19) in healthy adults. For TCRbeta chain sequencing, PBMC samples were collected from trial participants at day 0 and at day 28 after the second dose. The CDR3 regions of human TCRbeta chains were subjected to immunosequencing. In the source study's methods: TCRs in the repertoires were compared against a reference library of SARS-CoV-2-specific TCRs that had been generated with the MIRA antigen-specificity platform. Breadth meant the fraction of unique TCRs that were SARS-CoV-2-associated, whereas depth meant the fraction of total T cells that were SARS-CoV-2-associated. Using the MIRA data, each spike-specific TCR was mapped to the spike region that the TCR reacts to and placed in a CD4 or CD8 class. Log10-transformed breadth and depth values were compared by one-way ANOVA with Sidak's multiple comparisons tests. In TCRdb, the immuneACCESS table is reduced to in-frame sequences with V and J assigned. These tables do not hold every clone; where another copy was compared, an unresolved V gene accounts for under half, and the others remain unexplained. V, J and clone size reflect that table, while D and trimming were determined from the DNA. Recorded for this sample are about 120,000 clones; around 94% of them occurred a single time. The top ten clonotypes cover about 2.7% of the sample.

Source: peripheral blood, taken on day 0 of AZD1222 vaccination. The rearrangement combines TRBV10-3 with TRBJ1-5, with the D gene call left open. This receptor was obtained from an adult in good health. The DNA is TGTGCCATCAGTGGTGAGTCCAGTGGGCAGCCCCAGCATTTT. Translated, it reads CAISGESSGQPQHF.